Shown below are 9 T cell receptor beta chains from a single sample sequenced in a study of T-cell reconstitution after alpha-beta-depleted transplantation in children (dated by TCRdb to the mid-2010s). The library relied on PCR. Sequencing instrument: Illumina HiSeq 2500. TCR libraries were prepared with molecular barcoding, using unique molecular identifiers to normalize TCRbeta repertoire quantification. TCRdb handled the public reads itself, with Q25 trimming in fastp and clone calling in MiXCR, and kept productive beta chains. Rows are unified per CDR3 protein, each entry keeping the most common DNA and genes. The sample yields a few hundred thousand distinct CDR3 sequences; 10% were counted once. The ten largest clones take up 2% to 3% of the sample. The material sequenced was PBMCs from the stem cell graft donor, taken from the stem cell graft. The receptors were sampled from a human donor who donated a stem cell graft to a child with acute lymphoblastic leukemia.

The genes are TRBV10-1 and TRBJ2-6; D is possibly TRBD1 or TRBD2 (5 bases each). Trimming shortened V by 6 bases and J by 0 bases, and 18 bases separated the two germline ends. Germline V gene data show CDR1 as WNHNN and CDR2 as SYGVQD (reference sequence). This CDR3 contains 18 residues. CDR3 region: CASSSGTDPYSGANVLTF. For the CDR3, the DNA is TGCGCCAGCAGCTCCGGGACGGATCCTTACTCTGGGGCCAACGTCCTGACTTTC.

This clonotype was seen more than once but under ten times. This chain's CDR3 is CASSQQEGLNEQYF. The DNA for the CDR3 is TGCGCCAGCAGCCAACAGGAGGGGCTCAACGAGCAGTACTTC. The rearrangement uses TRBV4-1 and TRBJ2-7, with a weak D call TRBD2 (6 bases). Trimming cost V 2 bases and J 5 bases, with 13 bases left between them. The CDR3 is made up of 14 amino acids. Per germline, CDR1 MGHRA and CDR2 YSYEKL.

This clonotype turned up a few times. The chain recombines TRBV5-1 with TRBJ1-2, with 12 nucleotides matching TRBD1. The CDR3 is 18 amino acids. With V trimmed by 1 base and J by 0 bases, 7 bases remained unmatched. Germline lookup yields CDR1 SGHRS and CDR2 YFSETQ. CDR3 loop: CASSLIPGQGASNYGYTF. DNA for the CDR3: TGCGCCAGCAGCTTGATTCCGGGACAGGGGGCTTCTAACTATGGCTACACCTTC.

V and J are TRBV6-4 and TRBJ2-7; TRBD2 agrees at 9 bases. V lost 4 bases and J lost 4; bases outside the gene matches: 8. Germline CDR1 is MRHNA and CDR2 is SNTAGT. The CDR3 covers 15 residues. The CDR3 DNA sequence: TGTGCCAGCAGTGTAAAGGCGGGAGGGAAATACGAGCAGTACTTC. This sequence encodes CASSVKAGGKYEQYF.

This clonotype was found a few times. This chain joins TRBV5-1 and TRBJ2-5, with D uncertain. This CDR3 has 14 amino acids. Germline CDR1 and CDR2: SGHRS and YFSETQ. The germline V and J ends were trimmed by 4 bases and 5 bases, with 15 bases remaining between them. CDR3 DNA: TGCGCCAGCAGCCCCCTCGGTAAAGCGGAGACCCAGTACTTC. It specifies CASSPLGKAETQYF.

This clonotype has only a few counts. The chain combines TRBV29-1 with TRBJ1-3; no definite D call. CDR3 length: 11 amino acids. Germline lookup yields CDR1 SQVTM and CDR2 ANQGSEA. V was shortened by 6 bases and J by 4 bases, with 7 bases between the two germline ends. In DNA form, the CDR3 reads TGCAGCGTGGAGATAGGAAACACCATATATTTT. Its protein product is CSVEIGNTIYF. The entire variable domain, with the rest obtained from reference TRBV29-1 and TRBJ1-3, is as follows: SAVISQKPSRDICQRGTSLTIQCQVDSQVTMMFWYRQQPGQSLTLIATANQGSEATYESGFVIDKFPISRPNLTFSTLTVSNMSPEDSSIYLCSVEIGNTIYFGEGSWLTVV.

About this clonotype itself: It may be a read error: a sequence one base away is much more abundant. The chain is built from TRBV12-3 or TRBV12-4 and TRBJ2-2; unclear D gene. This CDR3 is 15 amino acids long. Trimming took 6 bases from V and 0 from J, leaving 11 bases between them. The CDR3 nucleotides read TGTGCCAGCAGCTGTGGCTATTCGAACACCGGGGAGCTGTTTTTT. Translated: CASSCGYSNTGELFF.

The table lists this clonotype with a few counts. The genes are TRBV3-1 and TRBJ2-7, with D perhaps TRBD1 (5 bases). V was pared by 1 base and J by 0 bases, with 10 bases between. Germline V gene data show CDR1 as LGHDT and CDR2 as YNNKEL (reference sequence). The CDR3 is made up of 15 amino acids. CDR3 in amino acids: CASSQGLGDSYEQYF. The CDR3 region has the DNA TGTGCCAGCAGCCAAGGGCTAGGGGACTCCTACGAGCAGTACTTC.

The chain links TRBV5-5 to TRBJ2-5, with 8 bases lining up with TRBD1. V was clipped by 0 bases and J by 1 base; unmatched bases: 8. Germline CDR1 SGHKS, CDR2 YYEKEE (reference sequence). This CDR3 has 17 amino acids. The CDR3 loop is CASSLGQGANSQETQYF. The CDR3 bases are TGTGCCAGCAGCTTGGGCCAGGGGGCCAACTCCCAAGAGACCCAGTACTTC.